This TCR beta chain was sequenced for a study of Graves' ophthalmopathy and Graves' hyperthyroidism. This clonotype was observed many times. Germline CDR1 and CDR2: LNHDA and SQIVND (reference sequence). V shed 7 bases and J 5 bases; nucleotides not matched to a gene: 7. CDR3 length: 13 residues. RNA transcripts provided the template for amplifying TCR beta CDR3 regions. After a first-round RT-PCR with HTBI primers, a second-round multiplex PCR was run. TCRdb re-called the multiplex PCR reads through MiXCR, storing one row per CDR3 protein. The table records some 160,000 distinct CDR3 sequences, roughly 36% of them present only once.

The source of this sequence is a man younger than 45 with Graves' ophthalmopathy. The gene calls are TRBV19 and TRBJ1-1; 7 bases line up with TRBD1. The sequencing input was peripheral blood. The CDR3 is CASTTGPDTEAFF. The CDR3 bases are TGTGCCAGTACGACAGGGCCGGATACTGAAGCTTTCTTT.